What follows describes a single T cell receptor beta chain. The data belong to a study of T cell clones after liver transplantation. Study background: Samples came from ITN030ST, which attempted immunosuppression withdrawal within 2 years of liver transplantation. Apart from three HCV-positive recipients, transplants were for non-autoimmune, non-viral reasons.

Germline V lookup: CDR1 LGHNA, CDR2 YSLEER. V shed 1 base and J shed 8 bases, with 11 bases lying between them. This CDR3 comprises 14 residues. The method was immunoSEQ multiplex PCR; TCRdb's version includes in-frame clones alone and lacks a portion of them. The repertoire consists of 75,000 to 95,000 clones, with approximately 82% occurring once and the leading ten covering less than 3.5%. V is TRBV4-3 and J is TRBJ1-4, with TRBD1 as a possible D gene (6 bases). The source is a human patient who received a liver transplant. Some T cells may be transferred from the graft donor. This sample comprised CD4+ T cells from blood, obtained at the 22-month timepoint. The CDR3 bases are TGCGCCAGCAGCCAAGGAACAGGGCGAGAAAAACTGTTTTTT. It specifies CASSQGTGREKLFF.